Listed below are T cell receptor beta chains from one sample, sequenced in a study of regulatory T cells in long-lasting Graves disease. TCRdb re-called the multiplex PCR reads through MiXCR, storing one row per CDR3 protein. The sample shows 500,000 to 700,000 distinct CDR3 sequences, around 32% of them seen only once. Material: peripheral blood mononuclear cells (PBMCs), obtained when the disease was refractory, from a patient treated with antithyroid drugs. The origin of the receptors is a female donor with Graves disease. CDR3s include the opening cysteine and the closing phenylalanine or tryptophan. The order of the fields is J gene, D gene, V gene, clone size, CDR3 DNA, CDR3 protein. The D gene is left open where the match is weak. Clone size is not always given. Where it is, it says once, few, many or a class for expanded clones.

TRBJ1-2	.	TRBV6-1	many	TGTGCCAGCAGTGAAGCGCTAGGAATGCTTGGCTACACCTTC	CASSEALGMLGYTF
TRBJ1-5	.	TRBV2	few	TGTGCCAGCACCACCGGGATCCCCAATCAGCCCCAGCATTTT	CASTTGIPNQPQHF
TRBJ2-7	TRBD1	TRBV25-1	.	TGTGCCAGCAGTGGGACAGGTTCCGACGAGCAGTACTTC	CASSGTGSDEQYF
TRBJ2-2	.	TRBV6-1	.	TGTGCCAGCAGTGAAGGCGGTGTTAAGGTCTCCGGGGAGCTGTTTTTT	CASSEGGVKVSGELFF
TRBJ1-5	.	TRBV12-3/TRBV12-4	.	TGTGCCAGCAGTCATCCCGGGAGGGACAATCAGCCCCAGCATTTT	CASSHPGRDNQPQHF
TRBJ2-7	.	TRBV11-2	many	TGTGCCAGCAGCTTTGGCAGCCCGGGAGAGCAGTACTTC	CASSFGSPGEQYF
TRBJ1-6	.	TRBV28	many	TGTGCCAGCAGTCACGGTCCGGGACTATACTATAATTCACCCCTCCACTTT	CASSHGPGLYYNSPLHF
TRBJ2-6	TRBD2	TRBV7-9	.	TGTGCCAGCAGACCAATAGCGGGAGAGAATGGGGCCAACGTCCTGACTTTC	CASRPIAGENGANVLTF
TRBJ1-6	.	TRBV28	few	TGTGCCAGCAGTTTATACGCAACAGTCTATAATTCACCCCTCCACTTT	CASSLYATVYNSPLHF
TRBJ1-1	.	TRBV29-1	few	TGCAGCGTTCCAACCCGGGGGCGGGGGAACACTGAAGCTTTCTTT	CSVPTRGRGNTEAFF
TRBJ1-4	.	TRBV2	.	TGTGCCAGCAAGGACAGACAAAATGAAAAACTGTTTTTT	CASKDRQNEKLFF
TRBJ1-1	.	TRBV5-1	once	TGCGCCAGCAGCTCAAACAGGGATGGGGTTCGTAACACTGAAGCTTTCTTT	CASSSNRDGVRNTEAFF
TRBJ2-7	.	TRBV18	once	TGTGCCAGCTCACCACGGGGTTCCCTATCCTACGAGCAGTACTTC	CASSPRGSLSYEQYF
TRBJ2-5	TRBD2	TRBV6-2/TRBV6-3	.	TGTGCCAGCAGCTCGGGACTAGCGGGAGAACGGGGAGAGGCCCAGTACTTC	CASSSGLAGERGEAQYF
TRBJ1-1	.	TRBV6-2/TRBV6-3	.	TGTGCCAGCAGTTACTCCCTTATACAGGGAGGCACTGAAGCTTTCTTT	CASSYSLIQGGTEAFF
TRBJ1-4	.	TRBV11-2	few	TGTGCCAGCAGCTTCGCCCGGACCGGCCTTCGCGAAAAACTGTTTTTT	CASSFARTGLREKLFF
TRBJ2-7	TRBD1	TRBV19	.	TGTGCCAGTAGTAGGAGAACCGGGACAGGGAGGAGCGAGCAGTACTTC	CASSRRTGTGRSEQYF
TRBJ2-3	TRBD2	TRBV25-1	once	TGTGCCAGCAAACCCGCCCCGGCTAGCGGGAGGGCCGGCGCAGATACGCAGTATTTT	CASKPAPASGRAGADTQYF
TRBJ1-1	.	TRBV28	.	TGTGCCAGCAGTCGGCCCGGGGGGCCCACTGAAGCTTTCTTT	CASSRPGGPTEAFF
TRBJ1-1	TRBD1	TRBV11-1	many	TGTGCCAGCAGCTGGGGACAGGGGGCACGTACTGAAGCTTTCTTT	CASSWGQGARTEAFF
TRBJ1-1	TRBD1	TRBV5-1	few	TGCGCCAGCACCAAGACAGGGGGCCTGAACACTGAAGCTTTCTTT	CASTKTGGLNTEAFF
TRBJ2-5	.	TRBV10-3	few	TGTGCCATCAGTGAATTGCGGGATTTCCAAGAGACCCAGTACTTC	CAISELRDFQETQYF
TRBJ2-4	.	TRBV2	few	TGTGCCAGCAGCTTGGGCACCCCGGTTCAGTACTTC	CASSLGTPVQYF
TRBJ1-2	.	TRBV20-1	.	TGCAGTGCTAGAGACGGAGGCTATGGAGGCTACACCTTC	CSARDGGYGGYTF
TRBJ2-1	TRBD2	TRBV5-1	.	TGCGCCAGCAGCTTGGAGGTGTGGACTAGCGGGAGGGTATACAATGAGCAGTTCTTC	CASSLEVWTSGRVYNEQFF
TRBJ2-3	.	TRBV28	.	TGTGCCAGCAGTTTACTTTCAGGAGGGACAGATACGCAGTATTTT	CASSLLSGGTDTQYF
TRBJ2-5	.	TRBV10-2	.	TGCGCCAGCAAGGGGGTGGTCGGAGGCCCACAAGAGACCCAGTACTTC	CASKGVVGGPQETQYF
TRBJ1-5	TRBD1	TRBV12-5	few	TGTGCTAGTGGAGCCGGGACAGGCGGCAATCAGCCCCAGCATTTT	CASGAGTGGNQPQHF
TRBJ2-7	TRBD1	TRBV28	many	TGTGCCAGCAGTTTACAACAGGGGGCAGTGGAGCAGTACTTC	CASSLQQGAVEQYF
TRBJ2-5	.	TRBV29-1	.	TGCAGCGTGGGGGCAGGGGCCTTCCAAGAGACCCAGTACTTC	CSVGAGAFQETQYF
TRBJ1-4	.	TRBV10-3	.	TGTGCCATCAAGGCAGATACTAATGAAAAACTGTTTTTT	CAIKADTNEKLFF
TRBJ1-5	.	TRBV29-1	few	TGCAGCGTATCGCAGGCCTCAAATCAGCCCCAGCATTTT	CSVSQASNQPQHF
TRBJ1-1	.	TRBV20-1	.	TGCAGTGCTAGAGATTTGACTGAAGCTTTCTTT	CSARDLTEAFF
TRBJ1-6	.	TRBV5-5	.	TGTGCCAGCACCCTGGCCCACTTGAGTTCACCCCTCCACTTT	CASTLAHLSSPLHF
TRBJ2-7	TRBD1	TRBV11-2	few	TGTGCCAGCACCCTCCGGGACAGAAGCTACGAGCAGTACTTC	CASTLRDRSYEQYF
TRBJ1-1	.	TRBV29-1	.	TGCAGCGTCCAGACGGTAGTAAACACTGAAGCTTTCTTT	CSVQTVVNTEAFF
TRBJ2-2	TRBD2	TRBV2	many	TGTGCCAGCAGTGAAACCGGGACTAGCGGGACGGACACCGGGGAGCTGTTTTTT	CASSETGTSGTDTGELFF
TRBJ2-7	.	TRBV20-1	.	TGCAGTGCTACCCGACAGGCCCGATACGAGCAGTACTTC	CSATRQARYEQYF
TRBJ2-5	.	TRBV7-3	few	TGTGCCAGCAGCTTAAATTCGGGCCGACAAGAGACCCAGTACTTC	CASSLNSGRQETQYF